One sample yielded the 9 T cell receptor beta chains listed below, sequenced in a study of beta chain features in type 1 diabetes. Sequencing targeted expressed TCRB transcripts, as all isolated RNA had been reverse transcribed. Method: immunoSEQ multiplex PCR; TCRdb's copy keeps in-frame clones and lacks some. The sample lists 600,000 to 650,000 clones, less than 20% occurring once. Sequencing was performed on naive CD4+ T cells from blood. The receptor set was obtained from a young man in good health.

The V and J genes are TRBV4-1 and TRBJ1-6; 9 bases match TRBD1. The CDR3 loop spans 18 amino acids. V lost 3 bases and J lost 1; bases outside the gene matches: 7. The germline gives CDR1 MGHRA, CDR2 YSYEKL. DNA for the CDR3: TGCGCCAGCAGCCAGGAGGGACAGGGTCGATCCTATAATTCACCCCTCCACTTT. This encodes CASSQEGQGRSYNSPLHF.

This chain links TRBV5-1 with TRBJ1-2; 8 bases fit TRBD1. CDR1 SGHRS and CDR2 YFSETQ come from the germline V gene. The CDR3 totals 16 residues. V gave up 4 bases and J gave up 3 bases; unmatched junction bases: 11. CDR3 in amino acids: CASSPTPGQGDYGYTF. CDR3 nucleotide sequence: TGCGCCAGCAGCCCAACTCCCGGACAGGGTGACTATGGCTACACCTTC.

This clone turned up a few times. This chain joins TRBV28 and TRBJ1-2, with 7 positions matching TRBD1. CDR1 and CDR2 from the germline V gene are MDHEN and SYDVKM. The CDR3 is 12 residues long. V dropped 8 bases and J dropped 0; count of bases not matched to a gene: 0. The CDR3, as DNA: TGTGCCAGCGGACAGGCTAACTATGGCTACACCTTC. Translated, it gives CASGQANYGYTF.

This rearrangement joins TRBV29-1 to TRBJ2-5, with 7 bases identical to TRBD2. This CDR3 contains 14 residues. V lost 2 bases to trimming and J lost 9 bases; unmatched junction nucleotides: 12. Germline values: CDR1 SQVTM, CDR2 ANQGSEA. This chain's CDR3 is CSVERGSGGQAQYF. Written as DNA, the CDR3 is TGCAGCGTTGAAAGGGGATCGGGAGGCCAGGCCCAGTACTTC.

This clone was seen only a few times. The gene calls are TRBV2 and TRBJ2-7, with D possibly being TRBD2 (6 bases). Germline V gene lookup returns CDR1 SNHLY and CDR2 FYNNEI. The CDR3 loop spans 14 amino acids. V was trimmed by 8 bases and J by 3 bases, leaving 17 bases between them. The CDR3 spells CASGPQRARYEQYF. The CDR3 DNA is TGTGCCAGCGGCCCCCAGCGGGCCCGCTACGAGCAGTACTTC.

This clone was picked up a small number of times. The chain is built from TRBV6-5 and TRBJ2-7, with D maybe TRBD2 (6 bases). The V gene's germline CDR1 is MNHEY and CDR2 SVGAGI. This CDR3 is 15 amino acids long. The V end was cut by 0 bases, the J end by 4 bases, with 13 bases between. CDR3 sequence: CASSYSNSGGYEQYF. CDR3 bases: TGTGCCAGCAGTTACTCAAACAGTGGGGGGTACGAGCAGTACTTC.

This clone was seen more than once but under ten times. This chain joins TRBV5-4 and TRBJ1-2, with TRBD1 matching over 7 bases. The V gene's germline CDR1 is SGHNT and CDR2 YYREEE (reference sequence). V was clipped by 4 bases and J by 2 bases; unmatched bases: 8. This CDR3 region has 15 residues. The CDR3 coding sequence is TGTGCCAGCAGCCTTCGGGACAGTCCAAACTATGGCTACACCTTC. It specifies CASSLRDSPNYGYTF.

CDR3 region: CASSNTGGNSPLHF. For the CDR3, the DNA is TGTGCCAGCTCAAACACAGGGGGTAATTCACCCCTCCACTTT. The V and J genes are TRBV18 and TRBJ1-6; 8 bases line up with TRBD1. Unmatched junction bases numbered 3, after V lost 5 bases and J lost 6 bases. This CDR3 comprises 14 residues. Looked up from germline, CDR1 is KGHSH and CDR2 is LQKENI.

Only a few counts were recorded for this clone. The chain recombines TRBV14 with TRBJ2-7; TRBD2 aligns across 12 bases. V was pared by 4 bases and J by 2 bases, with 12 bases of the junction left unmatched. The CDR3 runs 18 residues. Germline assignment: CDR1 SGHDN and CDR2 FVKESK. For the CDR3, the DNA is TGTGCCAGCAGCCGACGGAGCCTAGCGGGAGGGGAGGCCTACGAGCAGTACTTC. Residues: CASSRRSLAGGEAYEQYF.